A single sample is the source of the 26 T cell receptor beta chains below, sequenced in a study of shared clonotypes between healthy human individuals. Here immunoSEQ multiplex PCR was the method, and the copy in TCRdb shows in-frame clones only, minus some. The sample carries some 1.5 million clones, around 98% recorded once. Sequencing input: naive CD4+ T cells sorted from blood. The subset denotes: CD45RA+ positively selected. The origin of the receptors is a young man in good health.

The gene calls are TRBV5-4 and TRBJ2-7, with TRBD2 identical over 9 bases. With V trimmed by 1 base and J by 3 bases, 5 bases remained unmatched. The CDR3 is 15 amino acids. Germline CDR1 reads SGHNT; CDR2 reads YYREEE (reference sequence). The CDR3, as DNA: TGTGCCAGCAGCTTGTACGCTAGCGGGGACTACGAGCAGTACTTC. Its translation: CASSLYASGDYEQYF.

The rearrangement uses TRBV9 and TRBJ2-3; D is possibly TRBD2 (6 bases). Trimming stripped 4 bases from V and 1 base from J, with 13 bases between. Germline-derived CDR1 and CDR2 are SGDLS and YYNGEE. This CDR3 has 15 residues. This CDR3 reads CASSWRASRTDTQYF. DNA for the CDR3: TGTGCCAGCAGCTGGAGGGCTTCTCGCACAGATACGCAGTATTTT.

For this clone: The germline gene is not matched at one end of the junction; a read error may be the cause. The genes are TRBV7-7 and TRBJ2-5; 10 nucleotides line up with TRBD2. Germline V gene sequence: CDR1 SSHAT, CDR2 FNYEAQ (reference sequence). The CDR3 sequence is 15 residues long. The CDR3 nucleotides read TGTGCTAGCAGCTCGGGACAGCGGGGGGGAGAGACCCAGTACTTC. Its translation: CASSSGQRGGETQYF. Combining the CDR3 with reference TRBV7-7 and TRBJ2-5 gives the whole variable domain GAGVSQSPRYKVTKRGQDVTLRCDPISSHATLYWYQQALGQGPEFLTYFNYEAQPDKSGLPSDRFSAERPEGSISTLTIQRTEQRDSAMYRCASSSGQRGGETQYFGPGTRLLVL.

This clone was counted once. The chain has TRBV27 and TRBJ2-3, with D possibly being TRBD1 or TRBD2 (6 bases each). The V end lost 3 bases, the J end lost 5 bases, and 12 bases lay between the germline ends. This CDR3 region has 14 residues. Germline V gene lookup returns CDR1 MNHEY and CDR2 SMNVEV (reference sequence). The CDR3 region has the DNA TGTGCCAGCAGTTTGGGGGGCGGGCTAGATACGCAGTATTTT. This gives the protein CASSLGGGLDTQYF.

The CDR3 DNA follows: TGTGCCAGTAGTCCCTCAGGGGTAGGAAAACTGTTTTTT. Protein: CASSPSGVGKLFF. The chain links TRBV19 to TRBJ1-4; D possibly corresponds to TRBD1 (6 bases). The CDR3 sequence is 13 residues long. V lost 5 bases to trimming and J lost 10 bases, with 14 bases between them. Germline CDR1 reads LNHDA; CDR2 reads SQIVND (reference sequence). Drawing the rest from reference TRBV19 and TRBJ1-4, the complete variable domain is DGGITQSPKYLFRKEGQNVTLSCEQNLNHDAMYWYRQDPGQGLRLIYYSQIVNDFQKGDIAEGYSVSREKKESFPLTVTSAQKNPTAFYLCASSPSGVGKLFFGSGTQLSVL.

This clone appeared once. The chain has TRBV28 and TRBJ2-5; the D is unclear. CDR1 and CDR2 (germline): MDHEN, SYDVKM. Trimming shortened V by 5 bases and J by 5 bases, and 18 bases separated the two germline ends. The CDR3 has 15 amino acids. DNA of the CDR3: TGTGCCAGCAGTCCCGGGTCCGAAAGTAGGGAGACCCAGTACTTC. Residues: CASSPGSESRETQYF.

Here the CDR3 DNA reads TGTGCCAGCAGCGTTACTAGCGGGGGACACTACAATGAGCAGTTCTTC. Protein product: CASSVTSGGHYNEQFF. V and J are TRBV9 and TRBJ2-1; 11 bases are shared with TRBD2. Trimming at V came to 2 bases and at J to 3 bases, leaving 4 bases not matched to a gene. The CDR3 has 16 residues. From germline, CDR1 is SGDLS and CDR2 YYNGEE.

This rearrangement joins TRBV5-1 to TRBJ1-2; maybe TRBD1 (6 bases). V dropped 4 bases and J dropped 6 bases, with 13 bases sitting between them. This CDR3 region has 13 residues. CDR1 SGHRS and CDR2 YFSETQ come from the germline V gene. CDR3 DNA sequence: TGCGCCAGCAGCGCCCGGACAGCTGATGGCTACACCTTC. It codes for CASSARTADGYTF.

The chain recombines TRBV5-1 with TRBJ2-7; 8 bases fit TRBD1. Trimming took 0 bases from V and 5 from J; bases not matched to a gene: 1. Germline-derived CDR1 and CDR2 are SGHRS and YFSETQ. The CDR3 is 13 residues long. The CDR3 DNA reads TGCGCCAGCAGCTTGGTGGACAGGGACGAGCAGTACTTC. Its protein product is CASSLVDRDEQYF.

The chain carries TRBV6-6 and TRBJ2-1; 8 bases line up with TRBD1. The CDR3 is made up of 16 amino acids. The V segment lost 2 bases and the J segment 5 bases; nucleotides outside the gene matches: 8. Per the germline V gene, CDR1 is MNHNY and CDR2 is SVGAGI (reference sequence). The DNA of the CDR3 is TGTGCCAGCAGTTACCCCGGGACAGGTCAAGACAATGAGCAGTTCTTC. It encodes CASSYPGTGQDNEQFF.

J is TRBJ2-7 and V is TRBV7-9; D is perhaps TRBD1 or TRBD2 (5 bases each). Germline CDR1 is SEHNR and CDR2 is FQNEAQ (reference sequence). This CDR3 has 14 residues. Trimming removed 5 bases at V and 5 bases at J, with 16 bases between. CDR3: CASSPQYGTHEQYF. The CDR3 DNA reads TGTGCCAGCAGCCCCCAATATGGGACCCACGAGCAGTACTTC.

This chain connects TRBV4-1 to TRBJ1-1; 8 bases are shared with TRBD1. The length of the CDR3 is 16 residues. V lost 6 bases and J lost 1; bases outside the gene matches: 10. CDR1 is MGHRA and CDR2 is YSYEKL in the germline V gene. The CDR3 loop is CASRRTPGTGNTEAFF. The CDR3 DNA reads TGCGCCAGCAGGCGAACTCCCGGGACAGGGAACACTGAAGCTTTCTTT.

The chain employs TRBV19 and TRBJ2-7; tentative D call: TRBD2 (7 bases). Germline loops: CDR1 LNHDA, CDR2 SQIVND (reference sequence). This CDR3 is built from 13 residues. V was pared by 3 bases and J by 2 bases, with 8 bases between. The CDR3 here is CASSMRGPYEQYF. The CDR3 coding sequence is TGTGCCAGTAGTATGCGGGGGCCCTACGAGCAGTACTTC.

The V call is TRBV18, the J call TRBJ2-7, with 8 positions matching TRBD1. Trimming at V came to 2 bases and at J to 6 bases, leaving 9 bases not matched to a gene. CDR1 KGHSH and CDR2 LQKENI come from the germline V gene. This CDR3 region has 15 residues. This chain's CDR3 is CASSPSTGVVSEQYF. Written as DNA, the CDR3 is TGTGCCAGCTCACCATCGACAGGGGTAGTCAGCGAGCAGTACTTC.

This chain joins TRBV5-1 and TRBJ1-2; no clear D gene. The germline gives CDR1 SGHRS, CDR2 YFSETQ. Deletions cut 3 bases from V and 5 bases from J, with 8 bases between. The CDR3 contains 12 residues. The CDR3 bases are TGCGCCAGCAGCTCGGGGAAGTATGGCTACACCTTC. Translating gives CASSSGKYGYTF.

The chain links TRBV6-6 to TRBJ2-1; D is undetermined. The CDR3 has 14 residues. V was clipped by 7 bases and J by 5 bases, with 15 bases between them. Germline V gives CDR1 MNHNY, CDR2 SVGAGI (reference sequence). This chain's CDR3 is CASTPHPTDNEQFF. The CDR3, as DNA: TGTGCCAGCACCCCCCACCCCACAGACAATGAGCAGTTCTTC.

CDR3 in DNA: TGCGCCAGCAGCTTTTCTCCGACTAGCGGGACCGGGGAGCTGTTTTTT. Translation: CASSFSPTSGTGELFF. V usage is TRBV5-1 and J usage is TRBJ2-2, with 10 bases that match TRBD2. The CDR3 is 16 residues long. Per the germline V gene, CDR1 is SGHRS and CDR2 is YFSETQ. Trimming removed 2 bases from V and 5 bases from J; junction bases left unmatched: 6.

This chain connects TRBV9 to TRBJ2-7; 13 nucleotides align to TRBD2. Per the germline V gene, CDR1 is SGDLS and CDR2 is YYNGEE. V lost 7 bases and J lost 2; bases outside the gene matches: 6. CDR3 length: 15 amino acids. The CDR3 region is CASARLAGGTYEQYF. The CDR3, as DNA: TGTGCCAGCGCCCGACTAGCGGGAGGAACCTACGAGCAGTACTTC.

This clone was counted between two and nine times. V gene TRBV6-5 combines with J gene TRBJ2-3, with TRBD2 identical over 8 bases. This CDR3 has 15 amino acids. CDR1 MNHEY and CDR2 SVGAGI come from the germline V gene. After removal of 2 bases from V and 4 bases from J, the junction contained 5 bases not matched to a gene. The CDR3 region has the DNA TGTGCCAGCAGTTACAGAGCGGGAGCTGCAGATACGCAGTATTTT. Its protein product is CASSYRAGAADTQYF.

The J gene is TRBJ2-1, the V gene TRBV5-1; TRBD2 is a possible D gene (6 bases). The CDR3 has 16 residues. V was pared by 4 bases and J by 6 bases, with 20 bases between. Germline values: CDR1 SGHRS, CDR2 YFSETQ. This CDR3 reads CASSANVAEVLNEQFF. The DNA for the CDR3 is TGCGCCAGCAGCGCTAACGTAGCGGAGGTACTCAATGAGCAGTTCTTC.

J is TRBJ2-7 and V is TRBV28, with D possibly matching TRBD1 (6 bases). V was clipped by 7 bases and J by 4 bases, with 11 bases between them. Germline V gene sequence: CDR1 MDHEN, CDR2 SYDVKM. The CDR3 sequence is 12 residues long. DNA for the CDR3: TGTGCCAGCAAGACAGGAGGATACGAGCAGTACTTC. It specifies CASKTGGYEQYF.

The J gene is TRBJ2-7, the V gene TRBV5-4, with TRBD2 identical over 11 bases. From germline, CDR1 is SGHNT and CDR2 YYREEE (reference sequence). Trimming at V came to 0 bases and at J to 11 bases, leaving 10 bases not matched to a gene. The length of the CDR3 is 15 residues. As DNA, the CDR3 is TGTGCCAGCAGCTTGGGTTTAGCTAGCGGGAGGATGGAGTACTTC. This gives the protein CASSLGLASGRMEYF.

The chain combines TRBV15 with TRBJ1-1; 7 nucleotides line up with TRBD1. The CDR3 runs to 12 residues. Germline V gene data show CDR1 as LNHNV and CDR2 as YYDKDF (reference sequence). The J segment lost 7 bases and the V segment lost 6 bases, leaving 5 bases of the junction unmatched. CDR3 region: CATSKQGIEAFF. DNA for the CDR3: TGTGCCACCAGTAAACAGGGGATTGAAGCTTTCTTT.

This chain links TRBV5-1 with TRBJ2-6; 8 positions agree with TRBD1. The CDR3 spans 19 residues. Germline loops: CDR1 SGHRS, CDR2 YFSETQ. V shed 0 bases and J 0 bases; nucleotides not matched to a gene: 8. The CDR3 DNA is TGCGCCAGCAGCTTGGCCAGGGGGCCTTTTGACTCTGGGGCCAACGTCCTGACTTTC. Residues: CASSLARGPFDSGANVLTF.

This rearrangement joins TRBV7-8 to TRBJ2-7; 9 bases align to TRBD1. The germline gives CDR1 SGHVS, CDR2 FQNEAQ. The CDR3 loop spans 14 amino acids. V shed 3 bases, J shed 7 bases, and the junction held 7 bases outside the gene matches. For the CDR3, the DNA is TGTGCCAGCAGCTTGCGGACAGGGGAAAGGGAGCAGTACTTC. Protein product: CASSLRTGEREQYF.

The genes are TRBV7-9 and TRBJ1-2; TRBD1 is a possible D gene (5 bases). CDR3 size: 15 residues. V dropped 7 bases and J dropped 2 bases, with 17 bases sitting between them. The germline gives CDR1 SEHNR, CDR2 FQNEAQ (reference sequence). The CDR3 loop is CASTPPGVRNYGYTF. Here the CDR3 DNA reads TGTGCCAGCACCCCTCCGGGGGTTCGGAACTATGGCTACACCTTC. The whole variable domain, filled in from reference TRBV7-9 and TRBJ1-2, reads DTGVSQNPRHKITKRGQNVTFRCDPISEHNRLYWYRQTLGQGPEFLTYFQNEAQLEKSRLLSDRFSAERPKGSFSTLEIQRTEQGDSAMYLCASTPPGVRNYGYTFGSGTRLTVV.